The rows below give T cell receptor beta chains drawn from one sample of a study of radiotherapy plus CTLA-4 blockade in lung cancer. The data were produced by immunoSEQ multiplex PCR, yet TCRdb's version contains in-frame clones alone and is incomplete. The sample holds over 100,000 clones, more than 65% seen once. The material was peripheral blood, obtained from a patient treated with radiotherapy plus ipilimumab. Receptors were obtained from a human donor with non-small cell lung cancer that progressed on radiotherapy plus ipilimumab. Some clones in this sample may be carry-over from other donors' samples. CDR3s leave out the opening cysteine and the closing phenylalanine or tryptophan. Each record gives: V gene, J gene, clone size, CDR3 protein. Expanded clones get a size class; other rows say once, few or many, or leave the size out.

TRBV9,TRBJ2-3,-,ASSGGWGTDTQY
TRBV5-6,TRBJ2-7,medium-sized,ASSSRGSYEQY
TRBV6-7,TRBJ1-5,-,ASSFNVGHNQPQH
TRBV7-9,TRBJ2-3,-,ASSPRGLSTDTQY
TRBV29-1,TRBJ2-1,-,SVEGVDRTYNEQF
TRBV18,TRBJ2-7,-,ASSPLLAGGTYEQY
TRBV10-3,TRBJ1-1,few,AATRDRGRGHTEAF
TRBV7-6,TRBJ1-1,-,ASSLTTGPGTEAF
TRBV7-2,TRBJ2-6,-,ASSPTGGNSGANVLT
TRBV5-1,TRBJ2-1,-,ASTPLGGGIYNEQF
TRBV5-6,TRBJ2-1,-,ASSSGTGNEQF
TRBV5-1,TRBJ1-4,-,ASSLGAGAWEKLF
TRBV6-5,TRBJ1-5,-,ASSYAWDQPQH
TRBV6-1,TRBJ1-2,few,ASSPTGQGKGYT
TRBV5-1,TRBJ2-6,-,ASSTVLSGANVLT
TRBV25-1,TRBJ1-3,few,ASSDPTSRGGNTIY
TRBV6-5,TRBJ2-7,-,ASRDRGLNEQY
TRBV6-4,TRBJ2-2,once,ASSRQGNTGELF
TRBV5-4,TRBJ2-2,-,ASSGGLASTGELF
TRBV19,TRBJ2-5,-,ASSKTGPMETQY
TRBV2,TRBJ2-2,-,ASSEEVWTSGGELF
TRBV27,TRBJ1-4,once,ASRKYGAGLSATNEKLF
TRBV4-1,TRBJ2-6,-,ASSLRPGGLPDGANVLT
TRBV7-9,TRBJ2-7,-,ASSSGRGRPYEQY
TRBV7-3,TRBJ1-1,-,ASSFEQGNTEAF
TRBV6-5,TRBJ2-7,-,ASRDRTYGQY
TRBV11-2,TRBJ2-3,-,ASSLDQLAGSTQY
TRBV5-1,TRBJ2-3,-,ASSLVADTQY
TRBV6-5,TRBJ1-3,-,ASSEYPPGNTIY
TRBV5-6,TRBJ1-2,-,ASSLIAGGEGYGYT
TRBV5-1,TRBJ2-3,-,ASSSRPSTDTQY
TRBV5-1,TRBJ2-6,-,ASSLEFQGAGSGANVLT
TRBV7-7,TRBJ2-1,few,ASSLERTGEQF
TRBV7-2,TRBJ1-2,few,ASSLRGSATTGYT
TRBV11-2,TRBJ2-7,-,ASSSGSGTSSYEQY
TRBV6-5,TRBJ1-6,-,ASSSLEAGVSSPLH
TRBV30,TRBJ2-7,-,AWSVMAGGFYEQY
TRBV18,TRBJ1-2,-,ASNPSGGSGGYT
TRBV7-6,TRBJ2-5,-,ASSLKLAPLQETQY
TRBV2,TRBJ2-3,-,ASRLAGEMDTQY
TRBV4-3,TRBJ1-5,medium-sized,ASSQFWDRVYSNQPQH
TRBV29-1,TRBJ1-2,-,SVSAEGGSYT